These 25 T cell receptor beta chains came from one sample sequenced in a study of CD8 T cells in Susac syndrome. Reverse transcription of about 0.5 to 1 ug RNA was performed with random hexamers. TCRdb itself ran the immunoSEQ multiplex PCR reads through MiXCR, one entry per CDR3 protein. Of about 90,000 distinct CDR3 sequences listed, 90% to 95% are singletons. Sequencing used CD8+ T cells from PBMCs. These TCRs come from a human donor in good health.

This rearrangement joins TRBV3-1 to TRBJ2-5, with TRBD1 matching over 8 bases. Germline loops: CDR1 LGHDT, CDR2 YNNKEL (reference sequence). J lost 6 bases, V lost 3 bases, and 6 bases had no gene match. This CDR3 region has 14 residues. The CDR3 nucleotides are TGTGCCAGCAGCCAGACAGGGGAGGAGAAGACCCAGTACTTC. Translating it yields CASSQTGEEKTQYF.

The chain recombines TRBV3-1 with TRBJ2-1, with 9 bases fitting TRBD2. This CDR3 contains 17 residues. CDR1 LGHDT and CDR2 YNNKEL come from the germline V gene (reference sequence). J was trimmed by 2 bases and V by 4 bases; bases with no gene match: 9. The CDR3 here is CASSLPKAGGTYNEQFF. In DNA form, the CDR3 reads TGTGCCAGCAGCCTCCCAAAGGCGGGGGGGACCTACAATGAGCAGTTCTTC.

The gene calls are TRBV30 and TRBJ2-2; D remains unclear. Germline V gene sequence: CDR1 GTSNPN, CDR2 SVGIG (reference sequence). The CDR3 is 12 residues long. V lost 4 bases to trimming and J lost 3 bases, with 6 bases between them. This chain's CDR3 is CAWTGDTGELFF. DNA of the CDR3: TGTGCCTGGACAGGAGACACCGGGGAGCTGTTTTTT.

The rearrangement links TRBV12-3 or TRBV12-4 to TRBJ1-3, with TRBD1 matching 7 bases. Trimming cost V 8 bases and J 3 bases; bases outside gene matches: 13. This CDR3 is built from 16 residues. DNA for the CDR3: TGTGCCAGCCGGAGTCCGGGACAGACCTTTGGAAACACCATATATTTT. This sequence encodes CASRSPGQTFGNTIYF.

The chain links TRBV29-1 to TRBJ1-4, with TRBD1 as a possible D gene (6 bases). Germline V lookup: CDR1 SQVTM, CDR2 ANQGSEA. The V and J ends lost 4 bases and 4 bases respectively, with 16 bases between them. There are 15 residues in the CDR3. This CDR3 is CSVVGATGLNEKLFF. The CDR3 DNA sequence: TGCAGCGTTGTGGGGGCGACAGGACTTAATGAAAAACTGTTTTTT.

The chain combines TRBV5-4 with TRBJ2-5; D possibly corresponds to TRBD1 (5 bases). The CDR3 is made up of 15 amino acids. Trimming pared 0 bases from V and 5 bases from J, leaving 14 bases between. Germline CDR1 reads SGHNT; CDR2 reads YYREEE (reference sequence). CDR3 protein: CASSLGSQGGETQYF. CDR3 DNA: TGTGCCAGCAGCTTGGGCAGTCAGGGTGGGGAGACCCAGTACTTC.

This sequence joins TRBV12-5 and TRBJ2-2; tentatively, D is TRBD2 (5 bases). V gave up 1 base and J gave up 5 bases, with 5 bases separating them. This CDR3 spans 13 amino acids. Germline V gene data show CDR1 as LGHNT and CDR2 as FRNRAP. The CDR3: CASGLGGTGELFF. DNA of the CDR3: TGTGCTAGTGGTTTGGGAGGGACCGGGGAGCTGTTTTTT.

The chain recombines TRBV16 with TRBJ1-5; TRBD1 matches 10 bases. Trimming removed 3 bases from V and 7 bases from J; junction bases left unmatched: 6. In germline, CDR1 is KGHSY, CDR2 FQNENV. This CDR3 is built from 15 residues. Written as DNA, the CDR3 is TGTGCCAGCAGCCAGGGGACAGGGGTGAACCAGCCCCAGCATTTT. Protein product: CASSQGTGVNQPQHF.

The CDR3 spells CASSPMGSGGPDTQYF. For the CDR3, the DNA is TGTGCCAGCAGCCCAATGGGTAGCGGGGGTCCAGATACGCAGTATTTT. This rearrangement joins TRBV7-6 to TRBJ2-3; 9 bases align to TRBD2. The CDR3 is 16 amino acids. CDR1 and CDR2 from the germline V gene are SGHVS and FNYEAQ. V gave up 5 bases and J gave up 4 bases; unmatched junction bases: 10.

The V and J genes are TRBV13 and TRBJ2-7; the D gene is possibly TRBD1 (5 bases). Trimming cost V 5 bases and J 7 bases, with 18 bases left between them. There are 14 residues in the CDR3. Germline values: CDR1 PRHDT, CDR2 FYEKMQ (reference sequence). This CDR3 is CASSSQGWVGEQYF. For the CDR3, the DNA is TGTGCCAGCAGCAGTCAGGGTTGGGTTGGGGAGCAGTACTTC. Variable domain in full (rest from reference TRBV13 and TRBJ2-7): AAGVIQSPRHLIKEKRETATLKCYPIPRHDTVYWYQQGPGQDPQFLISFYEKMQSDKGSIPDRFSAQQFSDYHSELNMSSLELGDSALYFCASSSQGWVGEQYFGPGTRLTVT.

The chain employs TRBV30 and TRBJ1-5, with no clear D. The CDR3 loop spans 13 amino acids. V lost 0 bases to trimming and J lost 8 bases, with 11 bases between them. Germline V gene data show CDR1 as GTSNPN and CDR2 as SVGIG (reference sequence). The CDR3 DNA reads TGTGCCTGGAGTGTAGACGGTGGGGAGCCCCAGCATTTT. Protein product: CAWSVDGGEPQHF.

This chain uses TRBV9 with TRBJ2-3; D is possibly TRBD2 (5 bases). Between the trimmed V and J ends, which lost 4 bases and 4 bases, there was a span of 19 bases. CDR3 length: 16 residues. Per germline, CDR1 SGDLS and CDR2 YYNGEE. CDR3 nucleotides: TGTGCCAGCAGCTCAGTCGGGGTCACGGTTGCAGATACGCAGTATTTT. Translated, it gives CASSSVGVTVADTQYF.

The rearrangement links TRBV13 to TRBJ1-6, with 7 nucleotides matching TRBD1. There are 16 residues in the CDR3. Germline values: CDR1 PRHDT, CDR2 FYEKMQ (reference sequence). The trim removed 5 bases at V and 0 bases at J, leaving 4 bases unmatched. This chain's CDR3 is CASSPQGSSYNSPLHF. The CDR3 DNA reads TGTGCCAGCAGCCCACAGGGGAGCTCCTATAATTCACCCCTCCACTTT.

The chain employs TRBV21-1 and TRBJ2-7. TRBV21-1 is a pseudogene locus. This CDR3 region has 14 residues. CDR3: CASSKGKLNYEQYF. CDR3 nucleotides: TGTGCCAGCAGCAAAGGAAAGCTGAACTACGAGCAGTACTTC.

The chain carries TRBV6-6 and TRBJ2-1, with TRBD1 as a possible D gene (5 bases). V was trimmed by 2 bases and J by 7 bases, leaving 12 bases between them. Looked up from germline, CDR1 is MNHNY and CDR2 is SVGAGI (reference sequence). This CDR3 has 14 residues. CDR3 protein: CASSYVRAENEQFF. CDR3 coding DNA: TGTGCCAGCAGTTACGTCAGGGCCGAAAATGAGCAGTTCTTC.

V usage is TRBV6-4 and J usage is TRBJ2-5, with 8 nucleotides matching TRBD1. This CDR3 is built from 14 residues. Germline V gene lookup returns CDR1 MRHNA and CDR2 SNTAGT. The junction had 7 bases not matched to a gene; V was cut back by 5 bases and J by 5 bases. CDR3 nucleotide sequence: TGTGCCAGCAGTACCGACAGGGGCGGGGAGACCCAGTACTTC. Amino acids: CASSTDRGGETQYF.

This sequence joins TRBV7-2 and TRBJ2-2, with 12 bases fitting TRBD2. V was clipped by 4 bases and J by 5 bases; unmatched bases: 2. The CDR3 consists of 15 residues. The germline CDR1 and CDR2 sequences are SGHTA and FQGNSA. CDR3 DNA: TGTGCCAGCAGCTCGACTAGCGGGGGAACCGGGGAGCTGTTTTTT. This gives the protein CASSSTSGGTGELFF.

The chain couples TRBV7-9 to TRBJ2-1; 8 bases fit TRBD1. V gave up 4 bases and J gave up 0 bases; unmatched junction bases: 5. Germline values: CDR1 SEHNR, CDR2 FQNEAQ (reference sequence). CDR3 length: 16 residues. The CDR3 sequence: CASSSPTGGSYNEQFF. CDR3 DNA sequence: TGTGCCAGCAGCTCCCCAACAGGGGGCTCCTACAATGAGCAGTTCTTC.

The chain combines TRBV27 with TRBJ2-3; D remains ambiguous. V dropped 2 bases and J dropped 5 bases, with 8 bases sitting between them. The CDR3 is 13 amino acids. Germline lookup yields CDR1 MNHEY and CDR2 SMNVEV (reference sequence). CDR3 sequence (DNA): TGTGCCAGCAGTTTAGTGTCTTTAGATACGCAGTATTTT. The encoded protein is CASSLVSLDTQYF.

This chain connects TRBV7-9 to TRBJ2-1; D may be TRBD2 (5 bases). The germline CDR1 and CDR2 sequences are SEHNR and FQNEAQ (reference sequence). This CDR3 has 15 residues. Trimming left V 5 bases short and J 0 bases short, with 11 bases between. The CDR3 loop is CASSLPGSSYNEQFF. The DNA of the CDR3 is TGTGCCAGCAGCCTACCGGGGAGCTCCTACAATGAGCAGTTCTTC.

Here the CDR3 DNA reads TGCGCCAGCAGCCAACTAGCGGGGATCTACGAGCAGTACTTC. It translates to CASSQLAGIYEQYF. The chain has TRBV4-1 and TRBJ2-7; 9 bases are a match to TRBD2. The CDR3 is 14 residues long. CDR1 MGHRA and CDR2 YSYEKL come from the germline V gene. The V and J ends lost 2 bases and 3 bases, in that order; junction bases with no gene match: 2.

This clonotype was seen once. The gene calls are TRBV15 and TRBJ2-2, with 9 bases matching TRBD1. This CDR3 region has 15 residues. Germline V gene lookup returns CDR1 LNHNV and CDR2 YYDKDF (reference sequence). The V and J ends lost 5 bases and 3 bases, in that order; junction bases with no gene match: 4. The CDR3 region has the DNA TGTGCCACCAGCCCCCGGACAGGGGACACCGGGGAGCTGTTTTTT. Translated, it gives CATSPRTGDTGELFF.

Regarding this clonotype: The final CDR3 position lacks the conserved phenylalanine or tryptophan, pointing to a likely read error. The CDR3 protein is CASSVGSNQPQHL. DNA for the CDR3: TGTGCCAGCAGCGTGGGAAGCAATCAGCCCCAGCATTTG. V usage is TRBV9 and J usage is TRBJ1-5; the D is unclear. Trimming removed 2 bases at V and 1 base at J, with 4 bases between. Germline V lookup: CDR1 SGDLS, CDR2 YYNGEE. This CDR3 contains 13 residues.

This chain uses TRBV15 with TRBJ2-5, with D possibly being TRBD1 (6 bases). Germline V gene lookup returns CDR1 LNHNV and CDR2 YYDKDF (reference sequence). The CDR3 is made up of 14 amino acids. V lost 2 bases and J 4 bases, leaving 11 bases between the germline ends. The CDR3 is CATSRQGLPETQYF. DNA of the CDR3: TGTGCCACCAGCAGACAGGGGCTTCCAGAGACCCAGTACTTC.

The chain carries TRBV12-3 or TRBV12-4 and TRBJ2-7; 9 nucleotides match TRBD1. CDR3 size: 14 residues. J lost 2 bases, V lost 6 bases, and 5 bases had no gene match. CDR3 in DNA: TGTGCCAGCAGGACCGGGACAGGGCCCTACGAGCAGTACTTC. Its translation is CASRTGTGPYEQYF.